Shown below are 11 T cell receptor beta chains from a single sample sequenced in a study of Graves' ophthalmopathy and Graves' hyperthyroidism. For repertoire sequencing, the TCR beta CDR3 regions were amplified from RNA transcripts. First-round RT-PCR relied on HTBI primers, and a second-round multiplex PCR came next. One entry per CDR3 protein results from TCRdb running MiXCR on the multiplex PCR reads. This table has over 500,000 distinct CDR3 sequences, 20% to 25% appearing once. The sample comprised peripheral blood. The source is a woman in her late teens or twenties with stable Graves' hyperthyroidism. Some clones in this sample may be carry-over from other donors' samples.

The rearrangement joins TRBV12-3 or TRBV12-4 to TRBJ1-2, with D unclear. This CDR3 comprises 13 residues. The V end was cut by 10 bases, the J end by 2 bases, with 14 bases between. CDR3 in DNA: TGTGCCATCCTACTACAAGTGAACTATGGCTACACCTTC. Translated, it gives CAILLQVNYGYTF.

This clonotype was observed many times. The rearrangement links TRBV11-1 to TRBJ2-7; tentatively, D is TRBD2 (5 bases). This CDR3 region has 16 residues. Germline CDR1 reads SGHAT; CDR2 reads FQDESV (reference sequence). The V and J ends lost 5 bases and 2 bases respectively, with 19 bases between them. This CDR3 reads CASSPVGGGPTYEQYF. DNA of the CDR3: TGTGCCAGCAGCCCCGTCGGTGGCGGGCCAACCTACGAGCAGTACTTC.

The table lists this clonotype with many counts. The chain couples TRBV24-1 to TRBJ2-5, with TRBD2 matching over 10 bases. This CDR3 spans 17 amino acids. Germline values: CDR1 KGHDR, CDR2 SFDVKD. V trimming: 5 bases; J trimming: 5 bases; junction bases outside the gene matches: 13. The CDR3 sequence is CATSGGASGSLRETQYF. Written as DNA, the CDR3 is TGTGCCACCAGTGGGGGGGCTAGCGGGAGCCTACGTGAGACCCAGTACTTC.

This clonotype was seen a single time. This chain connects TRBV7-9 to TRBJ2-7; D possibly uses TRBD1 or TRBD2 (5 bases each). The V gene lost 5 bases and the J gene lost 3 bases, with 11 bases spanning the gap. The germline gives CDR1 SEHNR, CDR2 FQNEAQ (reference sequence). The CDR3 contains 13 residues. The CDR3 sequence: CASSQSGHYEQYF. DNA for the CDR3: TGTGCCAGCAGCCAAAGCGGACACTACGAGCAGTACTTC.

Many counts were recorded for this clonotype. J is TRBJ1-2 and V is TRBV12-3 or TRBV12-4; possibly TRBD1 for D (5 bases). V lost 2 bases, J lost 4 bases, and 11 bases lay in between. This CDR3 is built from 14 residues. The CDR3 DNA is TGTGCCAGCAGTTTACAGGGCGGGGTCTATGGCTACACCTTC. Protein: CASSLQGGVYGYTF.

The table lists this clonotype with many counts. The V and J genes are TRBV12-3 or TRBV12-4 and TRBJ1-1; TRBD1 matches at 8 bases. J lost 0 bases, V lost 4 bases, and 4 bases had no gene match. CDR3 length: 15 residues. CDR3 sequence: CASSSRQGMNTEAFF. The CDR3 coding sequence is TGTGCCAGCAGTTCCCGACAGGGGATGAACACTGAAGCTTTCTTT.

This clonotype was picked up a small number of times. The chain uses TRBV28 and TRBJ2-3, with 9 nucleotides matching TRBD2. This CDR3 has 16 residues. V gave up 6 bases and J gave up 4 bases; unmatched junction bases: 11. Germline assignment: CDR1 MDHEN and CDR2 SYDVKM. The CDR3 DNA reads TGTGCCAGCAGCCCGGGACTAGCTGTTTTCTCAGATACGCAGTATTTT. This translates into CASSPGLAVFSDTQYF.

The CDR3 is CASSLEGNDQPQHF. The CDR3 nucleotides read TGTGCCAGCAGTTTAGAGGGAAACGATCAGCCCCAGCATTTT. The chain combines TRBV28 with TRBJ1-5, with unresolved D. Trimming cost V 2 bases and J 5 bases, with 10 bases left between them. The germline gives CDR1 MDHEN, CDR2 SYDVKM. The CDR3 totals 14 residues.

This clonotype was recorded at least ten times. The V gene is TRBV2, the J gene TRBJ1-2; weak D call: TRBD1 (5 bases). V was trimmed by 10 bases and J by 4 bases, leaving 19 bases between them. CDR1 and CDR2 (germline): SNHLY, FYNNEI. The CDR3 has 14 residues. CDR3 sequence (DNA): TGTGCCACTTCAGGAGGGACGCTCGGCTATGGCTACACCTTC. Its translation is CATSGGTLGYGYTF.

This clonotype was picked up a small number of times. This rearrangement joins TRBV12-3 or TRBV12-4 to TRBJ1-2, with D perhaps TRBD1 (6 bases). This CDR3 contains 17 residues. Deletions cut 6 bases from V and 8 bases from J, with 28 bases between. For the CDR3, the DNA is TGTGCCAGCAGGCTTTATGGGGGCAGGGCGGTTGGTGAGGGCTACACCTTC. It specifies CASRLYGGRAVGEGYTF.

The sample holds many counts of this clonotype. The genes are TRBV7-7 and TRBJ2-5; no clear D. This CDR3 region has 13 residues. Trimming cost V 1 base and J 5 bases, with 8 bases left between them. Germline assignment: CDR1 SSHAT and CDR2 FNYEAQ (reference sequence). As DNA, the CDR3 is TGTGCCAGCAGCTTAGGGGTTATGGAGACCCAGTACTTC. Translating it yields CASSLGVMETQYF.